A single sample is the source of the 6 T cell receptor beta chains below, sequenced in a study of early T cells in non-severe SARS-CoV-2 infection. TCRdb itself ran the 5' RACE reads through MiXCR, one entry per CDR3 protein. This table holds about 120,000 distinct CDR3 sequences, around 13% found once. Source: whole blood, taken at baseline. Every receptor here comes from an adult who was a healthcare worker with PCR-confirmed SARS-CoV-2 infection or an uninfected control (not recorded which).

This clonotype was picked up many times. The chain links TRBV20-1 to TRBJ2-1, with 10 nucleotides matching TRBD2. The germline V gene has CDR1 DFQATT and CDR2 SNEGSKA (reference sequence). The CDR3 consists of 15 residues. Trimming removed 0 bases from V and 5 bases from J; junction bases left unmatched: 4. The CDR3 DNA reads TGCAGTGCTAGAGATCCCAGCGGGGGGGACAATGAGCAGTTCTTC. The encoded protein is CSARDPSGGDNEQFF.

This clonotype showed up many times. V gene TRBV7-9 combines with J gene TRBJ1-2; 7 positions agree with TRBD1. V lost 1 base, J lost 6 bases, and 5 bases stayed unmatched. The CDR3 consists of 14 residues. Germline V gene data show CDR1 as SEHNR and CDR2 as FQNEAQ (reference sequence). The CDR3 sequence: CASSLEGGAHGYTF. DNA for the CDR3: TGTGCCAGCAGCTTAGAAGGGGGCGCGCATGGCTACACCTTC.

The V call is TRBV11-2, the J call TRBJ2-1, with a possible D match to TRBD1 (6 bases). Germline loops: CDR1 SGHAT, CDR2 FQNNGV. V gave up 3 bases and J gave up 5 bases, with 14 bases separating them. CDR3 size: 15 residues. The CDR3 DNA reads as TGTGCCAGCAGCTTGGGAACAGGGATTAACAATGAGCAGTTCTTC. It codes for CASSLGTGINNEQFF. Full variable domain (remainder filled in from reference TRBV11-2 and TRBJ2-1): EAGVAQSPRYKIIEKRQSVAFWCNPISGHATLYWYQQILGQGPKLLIQFQNNGVVDDSQLPKDRFSAERLKGVDSTLKIQPAKLEDSAVYLCASSLGTGINNEQFFGPGTRLTVL.

The sample holds many counts of this clonotype. The V and J genes are TRBV2 and TRBJ2-5; D is perhaps TRBD1 (5 bases). CDR1 and CDR2 from the germline V gene are SNHLY and FYNNEI. This CDR3 is built from 13 residues. The germline V and J ends were trimmed by 7 bases and 7 bases, with 16 bases remaining between them. The CDR3 sequence: CASTAGPQRTQYF. CDR3 nucleotides: TGTGCCAGCACGGCAGGGCCTCAAAGGACCCAGTACTTC.

The table lists this clonotype with a few counts. CDR3 coding DNA: TGCGCCAGCAGCTTGGGGGTGGGCCCCAACTCAGATACGCAGTATTTT. Residues: CASSLGVGPNSDTQYF. V and J are TRBV5-1 and TRBJ2-3; D remains ambiguous. Trimming stripped 0 bases from V and 4 bases from J, with 15 bases between. Germline values: CDR1 SGHRS, CDR2 YFSETQ. There are 16 residues in the CDR3.

Points on this clonotype: This clone may be a read error of a much larger clone one base away. V and J are TRBV2 and TRBJ2-4, with 10 bases lining up with TRBD2. Germline-derived CDR1 and CDR2 are SNHLY and FYNNEI. The CDR3 totals 15 residues. The CDR3 DNA reads TGTGCCAGCACCCAAGGACTAGCGGCCAGAAACATTCAGTACTTC. Its protein is CASTQGLAARNIQYF.